This T cell receptor (beta chain) was recovered during a study of T cell repertoires in cytomegalovirus infection. The length of the CDR3 is 11 residues. Germline CDR1 and CDR2: MDHEN and SYDVKM. Trimming shortened V by 7 bases and J by 0 bases, and 3 bases separated the two germline ends. MiXCR, applied by TCRdb to the reads, yields one record per CDR3 protein. The sample records about 530,000 distinct CDR3 sequences, more than 20% being singletons. A few counts support this clonotype. This chain links TRBV28 with TRBJ1-1; no firm D call. Material for sequencing was PBMCs. The receptor was isolated from a human donor in good health (CMV status not recorded). Some clones in this sample may be carry-over from other donors' samples. The CDR3 loop reads CASMLNTEAFF. The DNA of the CDR3 is TGTGCCAGCATGTTGAACACTGAAGCTTTCTTT. Full variable domain (rest looked up from reference TRBV28 and TRBJ1-1): DVKVTQSSRYLVKRTGEKVFLECVQDMDHENMFWYRQDPGLGLRLIYFSYDVKMKEKGDIPEGYSVSREKKERFSLILESASTNQTSMYLCASMLNTEAFFGQGTRLTVV.